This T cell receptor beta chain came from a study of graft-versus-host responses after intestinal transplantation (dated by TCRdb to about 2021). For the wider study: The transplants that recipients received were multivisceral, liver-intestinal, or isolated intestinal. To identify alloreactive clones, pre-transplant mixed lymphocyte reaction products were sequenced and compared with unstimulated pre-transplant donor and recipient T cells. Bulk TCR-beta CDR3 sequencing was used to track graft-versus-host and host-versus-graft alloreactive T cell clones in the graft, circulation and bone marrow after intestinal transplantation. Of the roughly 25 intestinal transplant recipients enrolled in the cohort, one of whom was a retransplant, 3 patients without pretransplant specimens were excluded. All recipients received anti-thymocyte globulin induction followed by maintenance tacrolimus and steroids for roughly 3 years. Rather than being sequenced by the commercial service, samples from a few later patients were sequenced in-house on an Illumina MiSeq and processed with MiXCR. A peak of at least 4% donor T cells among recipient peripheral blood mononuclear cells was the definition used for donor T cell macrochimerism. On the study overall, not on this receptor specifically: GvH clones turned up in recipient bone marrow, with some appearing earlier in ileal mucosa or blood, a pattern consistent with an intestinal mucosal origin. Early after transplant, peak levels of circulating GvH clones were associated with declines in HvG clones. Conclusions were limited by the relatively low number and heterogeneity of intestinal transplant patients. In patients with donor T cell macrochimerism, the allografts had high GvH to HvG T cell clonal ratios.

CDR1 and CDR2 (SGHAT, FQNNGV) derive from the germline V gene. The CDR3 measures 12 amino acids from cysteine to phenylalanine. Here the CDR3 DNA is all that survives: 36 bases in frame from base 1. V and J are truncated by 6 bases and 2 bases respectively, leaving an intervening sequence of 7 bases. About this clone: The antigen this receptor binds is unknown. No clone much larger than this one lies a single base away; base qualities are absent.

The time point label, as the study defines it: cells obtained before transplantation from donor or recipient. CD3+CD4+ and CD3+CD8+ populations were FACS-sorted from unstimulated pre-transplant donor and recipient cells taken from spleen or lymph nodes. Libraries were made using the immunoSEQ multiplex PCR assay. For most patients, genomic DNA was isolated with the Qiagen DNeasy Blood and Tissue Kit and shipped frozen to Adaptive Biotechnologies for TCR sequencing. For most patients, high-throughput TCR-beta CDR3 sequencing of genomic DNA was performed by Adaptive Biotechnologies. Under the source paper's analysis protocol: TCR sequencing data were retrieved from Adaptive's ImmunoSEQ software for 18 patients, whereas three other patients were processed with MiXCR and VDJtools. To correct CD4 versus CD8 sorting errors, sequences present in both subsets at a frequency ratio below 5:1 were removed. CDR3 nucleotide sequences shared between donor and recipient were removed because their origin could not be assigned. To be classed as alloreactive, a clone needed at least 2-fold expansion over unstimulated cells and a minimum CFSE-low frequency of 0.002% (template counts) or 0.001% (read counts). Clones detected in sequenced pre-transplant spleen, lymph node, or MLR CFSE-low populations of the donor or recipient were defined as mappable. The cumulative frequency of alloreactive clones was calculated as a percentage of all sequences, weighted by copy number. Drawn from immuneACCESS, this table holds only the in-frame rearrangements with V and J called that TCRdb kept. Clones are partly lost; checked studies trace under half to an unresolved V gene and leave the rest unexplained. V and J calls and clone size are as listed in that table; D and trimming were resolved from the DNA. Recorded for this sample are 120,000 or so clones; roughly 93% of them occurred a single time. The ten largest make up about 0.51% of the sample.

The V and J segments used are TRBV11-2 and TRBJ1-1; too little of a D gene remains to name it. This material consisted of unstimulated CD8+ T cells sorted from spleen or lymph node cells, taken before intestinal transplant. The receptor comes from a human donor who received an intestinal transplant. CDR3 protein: CASRSSNTEAFF. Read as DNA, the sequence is TGTGCCAGCAGATCGTCCAACACTGAAGCTTTCTTT.